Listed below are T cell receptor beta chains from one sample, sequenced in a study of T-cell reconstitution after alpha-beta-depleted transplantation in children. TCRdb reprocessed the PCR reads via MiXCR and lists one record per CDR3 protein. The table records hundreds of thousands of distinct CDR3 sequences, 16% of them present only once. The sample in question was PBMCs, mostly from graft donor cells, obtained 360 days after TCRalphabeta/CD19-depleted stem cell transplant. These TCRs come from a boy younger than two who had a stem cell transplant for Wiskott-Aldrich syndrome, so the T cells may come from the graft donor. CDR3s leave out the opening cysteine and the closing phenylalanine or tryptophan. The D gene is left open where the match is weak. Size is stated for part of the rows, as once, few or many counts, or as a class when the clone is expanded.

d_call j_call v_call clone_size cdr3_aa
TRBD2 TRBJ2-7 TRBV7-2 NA ASSFSGRTRATYEQY
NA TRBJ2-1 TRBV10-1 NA ASSESTSLYNEQF
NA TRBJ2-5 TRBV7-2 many ASGGGETQY
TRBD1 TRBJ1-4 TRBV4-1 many ASSSYPTGGPEKLF
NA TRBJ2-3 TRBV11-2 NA VSSLDGRTDTQY
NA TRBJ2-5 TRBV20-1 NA SAYSGALGETQY
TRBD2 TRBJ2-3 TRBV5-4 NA ASSSGLAGITDTQY
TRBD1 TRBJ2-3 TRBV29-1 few SAYPGQGTDTQY
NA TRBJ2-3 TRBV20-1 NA SARSGDTQY
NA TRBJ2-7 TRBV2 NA ASSEALWLAPEQY
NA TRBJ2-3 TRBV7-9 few ASSLARGQLLTDTQY
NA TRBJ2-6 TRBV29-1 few SVLHLESGANVLT
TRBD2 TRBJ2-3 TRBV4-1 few ASSQDILGHISGLADSDTQY
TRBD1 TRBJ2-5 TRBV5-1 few ASSLGGTGVRETQY
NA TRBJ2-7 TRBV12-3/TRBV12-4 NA ASSPRDLSYEQY
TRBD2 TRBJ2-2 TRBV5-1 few ASTPTSGGPGELF
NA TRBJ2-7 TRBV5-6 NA ASSFSGFYEQY
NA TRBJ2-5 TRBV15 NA ATSKPGQQTQY
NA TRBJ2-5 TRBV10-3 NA AIKQAVRETQY
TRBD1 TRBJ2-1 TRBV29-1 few SVVGGDLDRGSNEQF
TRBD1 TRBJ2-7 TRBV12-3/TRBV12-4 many ASSLWTGDEQY
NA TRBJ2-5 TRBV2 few ASSEQRGMETQY
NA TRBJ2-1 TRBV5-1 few ASSARGLLDNEQF
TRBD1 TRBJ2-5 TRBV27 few ASSPRTGSVETQY
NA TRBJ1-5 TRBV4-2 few ASSQGRGYSNQPQH
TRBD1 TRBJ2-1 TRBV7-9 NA ASSRIGRGQGYNEQF
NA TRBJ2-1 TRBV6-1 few ASSVAGASSYNEQF
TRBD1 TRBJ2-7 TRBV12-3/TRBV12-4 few ASCRDRGHIYEQY
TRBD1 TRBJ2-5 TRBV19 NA ASSPTGIRETQY
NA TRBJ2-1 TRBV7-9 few ASSLSGLGGITHEQF
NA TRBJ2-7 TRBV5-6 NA ASSLVGRNYEQY
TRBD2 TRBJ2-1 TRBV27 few ASSSPGLAAYNEQF
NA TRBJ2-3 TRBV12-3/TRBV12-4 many ASSDTGTDTQY
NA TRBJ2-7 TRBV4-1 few ASSLRLILPSGLEQY
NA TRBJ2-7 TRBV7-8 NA ASSLKGGRQSSYEQY
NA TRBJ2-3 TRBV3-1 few ASSPRLLTDTQY
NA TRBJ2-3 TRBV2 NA ASSDGGGTDTQY
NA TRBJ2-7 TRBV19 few ARPGTAFYEQY
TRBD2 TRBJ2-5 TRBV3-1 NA ASSPTGGVPGTQY
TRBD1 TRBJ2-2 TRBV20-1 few SAPRDRGSGELF
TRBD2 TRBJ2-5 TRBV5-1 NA ASRSRLAGGLETQY
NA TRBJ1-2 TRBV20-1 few SARVLRGTPYGYT
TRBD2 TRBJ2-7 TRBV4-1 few ASSQDPGGVPYEQY
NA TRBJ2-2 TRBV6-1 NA ANTHWCSLNTGELF
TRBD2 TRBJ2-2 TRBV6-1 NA ASSTGLAGVGSNTGELF
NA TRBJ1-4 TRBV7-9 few ASSSWGGRKEKLF
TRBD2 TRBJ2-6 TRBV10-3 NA ATSPGGSGANVLT
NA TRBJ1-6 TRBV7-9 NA ASSINNSPLH
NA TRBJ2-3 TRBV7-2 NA ASSLEGGEGDTQY
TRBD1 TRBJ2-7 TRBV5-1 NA ASSLLRDSYSYEQY